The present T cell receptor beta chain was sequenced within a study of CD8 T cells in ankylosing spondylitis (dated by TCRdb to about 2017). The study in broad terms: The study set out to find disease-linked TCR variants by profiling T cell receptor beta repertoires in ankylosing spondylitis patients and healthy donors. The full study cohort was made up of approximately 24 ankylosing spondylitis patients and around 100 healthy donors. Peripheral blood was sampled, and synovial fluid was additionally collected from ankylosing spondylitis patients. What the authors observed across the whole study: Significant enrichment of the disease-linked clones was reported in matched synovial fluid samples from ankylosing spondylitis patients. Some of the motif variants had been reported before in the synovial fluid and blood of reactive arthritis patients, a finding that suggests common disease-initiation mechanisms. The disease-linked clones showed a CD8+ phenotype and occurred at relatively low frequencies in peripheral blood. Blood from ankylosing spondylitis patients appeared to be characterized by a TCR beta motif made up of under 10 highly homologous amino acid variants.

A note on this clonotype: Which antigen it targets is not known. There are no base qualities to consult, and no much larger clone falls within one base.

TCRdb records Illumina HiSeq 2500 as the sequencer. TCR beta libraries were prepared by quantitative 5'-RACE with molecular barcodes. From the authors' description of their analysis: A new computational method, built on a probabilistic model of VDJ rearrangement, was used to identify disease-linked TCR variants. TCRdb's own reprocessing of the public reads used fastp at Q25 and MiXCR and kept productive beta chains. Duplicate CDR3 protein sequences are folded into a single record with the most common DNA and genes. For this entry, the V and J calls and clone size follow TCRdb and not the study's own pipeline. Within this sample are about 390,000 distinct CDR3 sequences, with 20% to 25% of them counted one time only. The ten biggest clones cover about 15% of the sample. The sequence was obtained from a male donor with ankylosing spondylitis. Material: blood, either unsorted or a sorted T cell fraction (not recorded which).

The CDR3 in this case is CSVGRPRNTEAFF. The DNA sequence follows: TGCAGCGTCGGGAGGCCGAGGAACACTGAAGCTTTCTTT. In this chain, TRBV29-1 is recombined with TRBJ1-1; confidence is insufficient to name the D gene. Trimming removed 6 bases from V and 1 base from J, leaving 12 bases between the germline ends. The CDR3, from cysteine to phenylalanine, totals 13 residues. This entry keeps only the CDR3 DNA: 39 bases, framed from base 1. The germline V gene supplies CDR1 SQVTM and CDR2 ANQGSEA.